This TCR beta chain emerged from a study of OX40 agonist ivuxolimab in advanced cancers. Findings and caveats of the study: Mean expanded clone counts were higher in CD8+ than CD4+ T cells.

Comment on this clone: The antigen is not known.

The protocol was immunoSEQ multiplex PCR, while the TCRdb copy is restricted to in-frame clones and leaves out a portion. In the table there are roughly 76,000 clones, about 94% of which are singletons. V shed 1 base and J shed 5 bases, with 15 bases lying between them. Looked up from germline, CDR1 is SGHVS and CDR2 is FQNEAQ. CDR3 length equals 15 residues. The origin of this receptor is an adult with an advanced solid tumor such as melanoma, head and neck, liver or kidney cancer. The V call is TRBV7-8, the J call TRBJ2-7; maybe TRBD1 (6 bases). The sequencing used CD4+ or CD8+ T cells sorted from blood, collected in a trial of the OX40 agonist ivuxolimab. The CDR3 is CASSLGQGISHEQYF. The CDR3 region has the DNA TGTGCCAGCAGCTTAGGGCAGGGGATATCCCACGAGCAGTACTTC.